The 7 T cell receptor beta chains listed next were all sequenced from one sample in a study of T cell changes during pregnancy in multiple sclerosis. TCRdb's copy holds only in-frame clones and misses some; the assay was immunoSEQ multiplex PCR. The data show 65,000 to 90,000 clones, with roughly 92% seen just once and 2% held by the top ten. The sequencing here drew on peripheral blood, taken in the second trimester of pregnancy. All receptors come from a female donor with multiple sclerosis, enrolled in a pregnancy study.

The chain combines TRBV9 with TRBJ1-4; no definite D call. This CDR3 comprises 16 residues. CDR1 is SGDLS and CDR2 is YYNGEE in the germline V gene. V was clipped by 0 bases and J by 0 bases, with 9 bases between them. The CDR3 region has the DNA TGTGCCAGCAGCGTAGGTTGGGAGGCAACTAATGAAAAACTGTTTTTT. Translation: CASSVGWEATNEKLFF.

This chain uses TRBV28 with TRBJ2-6; D might be TRBD1 (6 bases). The CDR3 contains 15 residues. V was clipped by 5 bases and J by 4 bases, with 12 bases between them. CDR1 and CDR2 from the germline V gene are MDHEN and SYDVKM. In DNA, the CDR3 is TGTGCCAGCAGTCCGCAGGGGACCGGGGCCAACGTCCTGACTTTC. Translation gives CASSPQGTGANVLTF.

This chain joins TRBV30 and TRBJ2-6; TRBD1 agrees at 9 bases. Germline V lookup: CDR1 GTSNPN, CDR2 SVGIG (reference sequence). The CDR3 is made up of 16 amino acids. This chain's CDR3 is CAAGRQGVSGANVLTF. The DNA of the CDR3 is TGTGCAGCGGGGAGACAGGGGGTCTCTGGGGCCAACGTCCTGACTTTC.

The rearrangement links TRBV7-8 to TRBJ2-7; 13 bases are shared with TRBD2. V lost 1 base to trimming and J lost 4 bases; unmatched junction nucleotides: 4. The CDR3 covers 16 residues. Germline CDR1 SGHVS, CDR2 FQNEAQ. CDR3: CASSLGSTSGGYEQYF. DNA of the CDR3: TGTGCCAGCAGCTTAGGATCGACTAGCGGGGGGTACGAGCAGTACTTC.

The rearrangement uses TRBV28 and TRBJ2-1; 16 bases are a match to TRBD2. Germline loops: CDR1 MDHEN, CDR2 SYDVKM. V shed 5 bases, J shed 5 bases, and the junction held 18 bases outside the gene matches. The CDR3 has 21 residues. CDR3 DNA sequence: TGTGCCAGCAGTACCTTTGGCCGAGCCGGGACTAGCGGGAGGGTAAACAATGAGCAGTTCTTC. Residues: CASSTFGRAGTSGRVNNEQFF.

The genes are TRBV28 and TRBJ1-5, with TRBD1 matching 9 bases. The trim removed 6 bases at V and 6 bases at J, leaving 6 bases unmatched. The CDR3 is made up of 14 amino acids. The V gene's germline CDR1 is MDHEN and CDR2 SYDVKM. The CDR3 is CASRGTGKGQPQHF. CDR3 DNA: TGTGCCAGCAGGGGGACAGGGAAAGGTCAGCCCCAGCATTTT.

The chain joins TRBV30 to TRBJ1-1, with a possible D match to TRBD1 (5 bases). Trimming left V 2 bases short and J 5 bases short, with 6 bases between. CDR1 and CDR2 (germline): GTSNPN, SVGIG (reference sequence). The CDR3 has 11 residues. The CDR3 sequence is CAWSRGTEAFF. The CDR3 bases are TGTGCCTGGAGTAGGGGAACTGAAGCTTTCTTT.